This passage covers 8 T cell receptor beta chains from one sample sequenced in a study of T cell responses to AZD1222 COVID-19 vaccine. Repertoires were generated with immunoSEQ multiplex PCR, while TCRdb's copy carries only in-frame clones and drops some. The sample holds roughly 120,000 clones, approximately 89% seen once. The specimen comprised peripheral blood, sampled 28 days after the second AZD1222 dose. Receptors were obtained from an adult who received the AZD1222 COVID-19 vaccine.

The chain uses TRBV19 and TRBJ2-7; D possibly uses TRBD1 or TRBD2 (5 bases each). The V end was cut by 7 bases, the J end by 6 bases, with 16 bases between. Germline V gene data show CDR1 as LNHDA and CDR2 as SQIVND (reference sequence). The CDR3 is 13 residues long. In DNA form, the CDR3 reads TGTGCCAGTACCCGGGACGACAGTGTCGAGCAGTACTTC. Translated, it gives CASTRDDSVEQYF.

The V and J genes are TRBV5-1 and TRBJ1-2; 9 nucleotides align to TRBD1. The CDR3 is made up of 12 amino acids. In germline, CDR1 is SGHRS, CDR2 YFSETQ. The junction had 3 bases not matched to a gene; V was cut back by 4 bases and J by 8 bases. CDR3 amino acids: CASSPTGGGYTF. CDR3 sequence (DNA): TGCGCCAGCAGCCCGACAGGGGGAGGCTACACCTTC. Drawing the rest from reference TRBV5-1 and TRBJ1-2, the complete variable domain is KAGVTQTPRYLIKTRGQQVTLSCSPISGHRSVSWYQQTPGQGLQFLFEYFSETQRNKGNFPGRFSGRQFSNSRSEMNVSTLELGDSALYLCASSPTGGGYTFGSGTRLTVV.

This rearrangement joins TRBV19 to TRBJ2-7, with TRBD2 matching over 13 bases. The CDR3 extends over 16 amino acids. CDR1 is LNHDA and CDR2 is SQIVND in the germline V gene (reference sequence). Losses at the gene ends were 7 bases for V and 2 bases for J; bases not matched to a gene: 8. The CDR3 coding sequence is TGTGCCAGTACTCCAGGGACTAGCGGGGATCCCTACGAGCAGTACTTC. Translation gives CASTPGTSGDPYEQYF.

The V call is TRBV5-4, the J call TRBJ2-2, with 9 bases identical to TRBD1. From germline, CDR1 is SGHNT and CDR2 YYREEE (reference sequence). The CDR3 spans 13 residues. With V trimmed by 4 bases and J by 13 bases, 8 bases remained unmatched. The CDR3 DNA sequence: TGTGCCAGCAGCCAAACAGGGGGCATAGGGCTGTTTTTT. Its translation: CASSQTGGIGLFF.

The J gene is TRBJ1-2, the V gene TRBV29-1, with D possibly being TRBD1 (5 bases). Germline CDR1 reads SQVTM; CDR2 reads ANQGSEA. The CDR3 runs 11 residues. The CDR3 region has the DNA TGCAGGGACGGGGGGAACTATGGCTACACCTTC. Translating it yields CRDGGNYGYTF.

A single count supports this clone. This rearrangement joins TRBV5-1 to TRBJ2-7; 11 bases are shared with TRBD2. The CDR3 has 16 residues. J was trimmed by 3 bases and V by 5 bases; bases with no gene match: 10. From germline, CDR1 is SGHRS and CDR2 YFSETQ. Here the CDR3 reads CASRPSPGTSGYEQYF. The CDR3 DNA reads as TGCGCCAGCAGACCCTCTCCCGGGACTAGCGGCTACGAGCAGTACTTC.

The chain carries TRBV4-1 and TRBJ2-7; TRBD2 aligns across 8 bases. The junction had 3 bases not matched to a gene; V was cut back by 0 bases and J by 2 bases. The CDR3 extends over 15 amino acids. Germline V gene lookup returns CDR1 MGHRA and CDR2 YSYEKL. DNA for the CDR3: TGCGCCAGCAGCCAAGATCCGGGAGGGACCTACGAGCAGTACTTC. Protein: CASSQDPGGTYEQYF.

This clone was detected only once. The J gene is TRBJ2-2, the V gene TRBV10-3; tentatively, D is TRBD1 (5 bases). Germline CDR1 and CDR2: ENHRY and SYGVKD. The CDR3 has 14 amino acids. Deletions cut 3 bases from V and 6 bases from J, with 11 bases between. CDR3 residues: CAISESRAAGELFF. The CDR3 DNA reads TGTGCCATCAGTGAATCCAGGGCTGCCGGGGAGCTGTTTTTT.